This TCR beta chain was captured by sequencing in a study of PD-1 blockade in classical Hodgkin lymphoma. General study points: Undefined causes, possibly disease activity or prior therapy, underlie the repertoire differences. Relapsed/refractory patients reportedly had lower baseline diversity than newly diagnosed patients. CD8+ TCR diversity did not rise significantly by C4D1, unlike CD4+.

Generated by immunoSEQ multiplex PCR, the TCRdb table keeps only in-frame clones and is missing some. The sample records around 96,000 clones, roughly 83% being singletons. For this clone: Its antigen is not known.

Relapses following autologous stem cell transplantation were seen in all patients, with brentuximab vedotin exposure varying. The V and J ends lost 6 bases and 9 bases, in that order; junction bases with no gene match: 11. Germline-derived CDR1 and CDR2 are SNHLY and FYNNEI. The CDR3 contains 14 residues. V is TRBV2 and J is TRBJ2-4, with 7 nucleotides matching TRBD1. The specimen comprised peripheral blood mononuclear cells (PBMCs), sampled at baseline. The clonotype was recovered from a human donor with classical Hodgkin lymphoma. CDR3 nucleotide sequence: TGTGCCAGCAGCGAACTGAGGGGGCATGGCATTCAGTACTTC. It translates to CASSELRGHGIQYF.